These T cell receptor beta chains were read from a single sample in a study of spatial heterogeneity in lung cancer. A single record per CDR3 protein comes from TCRdb applying MiXCR to the 5' RACE reads. This repertoire shows some 13,000 distinct CDR3 sequences, 14% found once; its top ten account for 2% to 3%. Sequencing was performed on PBMCs, taken at surgery. Source of these receptors: a female donor with early-stage non-small cell lung cancer. Each CDR3 is given with its conserved first and last residue. D genes are given only for firm matches. Clone size is given for some rows only: seen once, a few or many times, or a class if the clone is expanded.

d_gene | abundance | j_gene | v_gene | CDR3nt | CDR3aa
- | many | TRBJ2-5 | TRBV18 | TGTGCCAGCTCACCCCAGAGGGCACGGCAAGAGACCCAGTACTTC | CASSPQRARQETQYF
- | - | TRBJ2-5 | TRBV3-1 | TGTGCCAGCAGCCAAGTGGTGGAGACCCAGTACTTC | CASSQVVETQYF
- | - | TRBJ2-1 | TRBV29-1 | TGCAGCGTTGACCTAGCGCTCGATGAGCAGTTCTTC | CSVDLALDEQFF
- | many | TRBJ2-7 | TRBV6-6 | TGTGCCAGCAGTATTTCTCAGGGGAGCCACGAGCAGTACTTC | CASSISQGSHEQYF
- | medium-sized | TRBJ2-3 | TRBV6-5 | TGTGCCAGCAGTCCCACTTTAGCGGCCCCTAGCACAGATACGCAGTATTTT | CASSPTLAAPSTDTQYF
TRBD1 | many | TRBJ2-7 | TRBV29-1 | TGCAGCGCCGCGAAGGGACAGGCAAGTTGGGAGCAGTACTTC | CSAAKGQASWEQYF
TRBD1 | medium-sized | TRBJ2-6 | TRBV4-3 | TGCGCCAGCAGCCAAGAGGCGATGGACAGGGCTGGGGCCAACGTCCTGACTTTC | CASSQEAMDRAGANVLTF
- | - | TRBJ1-6 | TRBV14 | TGTGCCAGCAGCCAAGATTCCCTAGGACAGCCGAACTATAATTCACCCCTCCACTTT | CASSQDSLGQPNYNSPLHF
- | medium-sized | TRBJ1-1 | TRBV5-1 | TGCGCCAGCGGGAGGAACGTGGGGGGGCCGATGAACACTGAAGCTTTCTTT | CASGRNVGGPMNTEAFF
TRBD2 | many | TRBJ2-1 | TRBV7-9 | TGTGCCACCGGACTAGCGGTTTACAATGAGCAGTTCTTC | CATGLAVYNEQFF
- | medium-sized | TRBJ2-5 | TRBV7-2 | TGTGCCAGCAGCTTAGGCGATCGCCTACAAGAGACCCAGTACTTC | CASSLGDRLQETQYF
- | - | TRBJ2-2 | TRBV29-1 | TGCAGCGTTGAAACGGGGACGAACACCGGGGAGCTGTTTTTT | CSVETGTNTGELFF
- | many | TRBJ2-7 | TRBV3-1 | TGTGCCAGCAGCCAAGATGGGACTGCGGAATGGTACTTC | CASSQDGTAEWYF
- | many | TRBJ1-4 | TRBV4-1 | TGCGCCAGCAGCGGCTTTCTGAAGGGGGATGAAAAACTGTTTTTT | CASSGFLKGDEKLFF
- | medium-sized | TRBJ2-4 | TRBV29-1 | TGCAGCGTTGCCAGACAGCCGGCAAACATTCAGTACTTC | CSVARQPANIQYF